This T cell receptor (beta chain) was identified during a study of T cell changes during pregnancy in multiple sclerosis. Germline V gene lookup returns CDR1 SGHAT and CDR2 FQNNGV. Trimming cost V 3 bases and J 5 bases, with 8 bases left between them. This CDR3 region has 13 residues. Produced via immunoSEQ multiplex PCR; TCRdb's table is partial and in-frame only. The repertoire has 90,000 or so clones, about 89% of them found once; the top ten carry around 3.3%. The clonotype was recovered from a female donor in good health, serving as a control in a pregnancy study. Some clones in this sample may be carry-over from other donors' samples. The input for sequencing was PBMCs, taken in the first trimester of pregnancy. The genes are TRBV11-2 and TRBJ2-1; D is undetermined. CDR3 residues: CASSFSRNNEQFF. The CDR3 DNA is TGTGCCAGCAGCTTTAGCAGAAACAATGAGCAGTTCTTC. The variable domain in full, completed from reference TRBV11-2 and TRBJ2-1, reads EAGVAQSPRYKIIEKRQSVAFWCNPISGHATLYWYQQILGQGPKLLIQFQNNGVVDDSQLPKDRFSAERLKGVDSTLKIQPAKLEDSAVYLCASSFSRNNEQFFGPGTRLTVL.